The next 32 T cell receptor beta chains were all read from a single sample in a study of blood T cell repertoires in COVID-19. The data were produced by immunoSEQ multiplex PCR, yet TCRdb's version contains in-frame clones alone and is incomplete. The table includes 250,000 to 350,000 clones, about 80% detected once. Sequencing used peripheral blood. Source of these receptors: a person aged 65-85 years with COVID-19, enrolled during active disease.

The chain combines TRBV6-2 or TRBV6-3 with TRBJ2-1; the match to TRBD2 covers 10 bases. CDR3 length equals 14 residues. Germline CDR1 is MNHEY and CDR2 is SVGEGT. Trimming removed 2 bases from V and 9 bases from J; junction bases left unmatched: 4. CDR3 protein: CASSYVSGRGEQFF. In nucleotides, the CDR3 is TGTGCCAGCAGTTACGTAAGCGGGAGGGGTGAGCAGTTCTTC.

This chain uses TRBV28 with TRBJ2-1, with TRBD2 identical over 8 bases. This CDR3 is 16 amino acids long. Germline loops: CDR1 MDHEN, CDR2 SYDVKM. V shed 4 bases and J 0 bases; nucleotides not matched to a gene: 5. The CDR3 DNA reads as TGTGCCAGCAGTTATCCCGGGACTAGCTCCTACAATGAGCAGTTCTTC. Its translation is CASSYPGTSSYNEQFF.

J is TRBJ2-1 and V is TRBV2; TRBD1 aligns across 11 bases. Unmatched junction bases numbered 10, after V lost 5 bases and J lost 10 bases. Germline V CDR1 and CDR2: SNHLY, FYNNEI. This CDR3 contains 15 residues. The CDR3 DNA reads as TGTGCCAGCAGTATAAAGGGACAGGGGGTAGGGGAGCAGTTCTTC. This gives the protein CASSIKGQGVGEQFF.

Here the CDR3 reads CASRTTGANSPLHF. CDR3 in DNA: TGTGCCAGCAGAACGACAGGGGCTAATTCACCCCTCCACTTT. The gene calls are TRBV28 and TRBJ1-6, with TRBD1 matching over 8 bases. Germline-derived CDR1 and CDR2 are MDHEN and SYDVKM. This CDR3 contains 14 residues. Trimming took 6 bases from V and 6 from J; bases not matched to a gene: 4.

The chain has TRBV28 and TRBJ2-7; a weak D match, TRBD1 (6 bases). Germline V lookup: CDR1 MDHEN, CDR2 SYDVKM. Trimming pared 2 bases from V and 4 bases from J, leaving 15 bases between. This CDR3 has 15 amino acids. CDR3: CASSLVRGPRYEQYF. The CDR3 DNA is TGTGCCAGCAGTTTAGTCAGGGGCCCACGTTACGAGCAGTACTTC.

The chain combines TRBV7-3 with TRBJ1-5; tentative D call: TRBD1 (6 bases). Trimming took 3 bases from V and 8 from J, leaving 11 bases between them. The CDR3 consists of 13 residues. Germline V gene lookup returns CDR1 SGHTA and CDR2 FQGTGA. This chain's CDR3 is CASSFDRIKPQHF. DNA for the CDR3: TGTGCCAGCAGCTTCGACAGGATTAAGCCCCAGCATTTT.

This clone appeared a few times. This chain connects TRBV12-3 or TRBV12-4 to TRBJ1-1; D not certain. The CDR3 loop spans 13 amino acids. The V gene lost 4 bases and the J gene lost 10 bases, with 16 bases spanning the gap. The CDR3: CASSSLGRERAFF. The CDR3 DNA reads TGTGCCAGCAGTTCGTTAGGCCGGGAGAGAGCTTTCTTT.

The DNA of the CDR3 is TGTGCCAGCAGCTTAGCAGGCACCTACAATGAGCAGTTCTTC. Its protein product is CASSLAGTYNEQFF. V usage is TRBV11-2 and J usage is TRBJ2-1; D remains unclear. Trimming removed 1 base from V and 2 bases from J, with 6 bases in between. The CDR3 loop spans 14 amino acids. CDR1 and CDR2 from the germline V gene are SGHAT and FQNNGV.

The V gene is TRBV6-1, the J gene TRBJ2-1; no clear D. Per the germline V gene, CDR1 is MNHNS and CDR2 is SASEGT. CDR3 length: 14 amino acids. V gave up 3 bases and J gave up 2 bases, with 8 bases separating them. The CDR3 sequence is CASSDQRPYNEQFF. CDR3 DNA sequence: TGTGCCAGCAGTGACCAGAGGCCCTACAATGAGCAGTTCTTC.

The chain links TRBV9 to TRBJ2-2; 11 nucleotides line up with TRBD2. CDR3 length equals 20 residues. Germline values: CDR1 SGDLS, CDR2 YYNGEE. Unmatched junction bases numbered 15, after V lost 4 bases and J lost 1 base. CDR3 protein: CASSKMGASGRTRNTGELFF. CDR3 in DNA: TGTGCCAGCAGCAAAATGGGGGCTAGCGGGAGGACCAGGAACACCGGGGAGCTGTTTTTT. Looking up the rest from reference TRBV9 and TRBJ2-2 gives the full variable domain: DSGVTQTPKHLITATGQRVTLRCSPRSGDLSVYWYQQSLDQGLQFLIQYYNGEERAKGNILERFSAQQFPDLHSELNLSSLELGDSALYFCASSKMGASGRTRNTGELFFGEGSRLTVL.

This chain links TRBV9 with TRBJ2-1; 8 nucleotides match TRBD2. The CDR3 spans 17 residues. V shed 3 bases, J shed 2 bases, and the junction held 10 bases outside the gene matches. Germline V gene sequence: CDR1 SGDLS, CDR2 YYNGEE. CDR3 coding DNA: TGTGCCAGCAGCGCCACCCCGAAGCGGGGGACCTACAATGAGCAGTTCTTC. This codes for CASSATPKRGTYNEQFF.

The J gene is TRBJ1-5, the V gene TRBV4-1, with TRBD1 matching over 7 bases. After removal of 1 base from V and 4 bases from J, the junction contained 7 bases not matched to a gene. CDR1 is MGHRA and CDR2 is YSYEKL in the germline V gene. This CDR3 is 16 amino acids long. The CDR3 here is CASSQVTGQKNQPQHF. DNA for the CDR3: TGCGCCAGCAGCCAAGTTACGGGACAGAAAAATCAGCCCCAGCATTTT.

This clone was seen once. J is TRBJ2-5 and V is TRBV18; D unclear. CDR1 KGHSH and CDR2 LQKENI come from the germline V gene. The CDR3 runs to 13 residues. V gave up 6 bases and J gave up 5 bases, with 13 bases separating them. The CDR3 DNA reads as TGTGCCAGCTCCGTTAAGAGGTCGGAGACCCAGTACTTC. This encodes CASSVKRSETQYF.

The V and J genes are TRBV7-2 and TRBJ2-5; D perhaps matches TRBD2 (5 bases). CDR1 is SGHTA, CDR2 FQGNSA, per germline. V was cut by 2 bases and J by 2 bases, with 15 bases left in between. The length of the CDR3 is 16 residues. For the CDR3, the DNA is TGTGCCAGCAGCTTAAAGAATAGCGTCGATCAAGAGACCCAGTACTTC. Protein: CASSLKNSVDQETQYF.

The rearrangement joins TRBV7-6 to TRBJ2-1, with 8 positions matching TRBD2. J gave up 6 bases and V 4 bases, and 8 bases lay outside the gene matches. The CDR3 spans 15 residues. Germline assignment: CDR1 SGHVS and CDR2 FNYEAQ. CDR3 in DNA: TGTGCCAGCAGCTACCCGGGACTAGGAGGCAATGAGCAGTTCTTC. Its translation is CASSYPGLGGNEQFF.

This chain connects TRBV19 to TRBJ1-5; D ambiguous. Deletions cut 1 base from V and 1 base from J, with 11 bases between. CDR1 is LNHDA and CDR2 is SQIVND in the germline V gene (reference sequence). CDR3 length equals 16 residues. This chain's CDR3 is CASSIGGAGSNQPQHF. The CDR3 DNA is TGTGCCAGTAGTATAGGTGGAGCTGGGAGCAATCAGCCCCAGCATTTT. The variable domain in full, with the rest retrieved from reference TRBV19 and TRBJ1-5, is DGGITQSPKYLFRKEGQNVTLSCEQNLNHDAMYWYRQDPGQGLRLIYYSQIVNDFQKGDIAEGYSVSREKKESFPLTVTSAQKNPTAFYLCASSIGGAGSNQPQHFGDGTRLSIL.

This chain links TRBV5-5 with TRBJ2-2, with D hard to call. Trimming stripped 3 bases from V and 5 bases from J, with 14 bases between. CDR1 and CDR2 (germline): SGHKS, YYEKEE (reference sequence). The CDR3 spans 15 residues. The CDR3, as DNA: TGTGCCAGCAGCTGGAACGAACAGAGAACCGGGGAGCTGTTTTTT. It translates to CASSWNEQRTGELFF.

This chain joins TRBV7-9 and TRBJ1-5; D is undetermined. This CDR3 has 13 amino acids. Trimming took 5 bases from V and 6 from J, leaving 11 bases between them. The V gene's germline CDR1 is SEHNR and CDR2 FQNEAQ (reference sequence). The CDR3 DNA sequence: TGTGCCAGCAGCCCACCGGGAGGTCAGCCCCAGCATTTT. Amino acid sequence: CASSPPGGQPQHF.

This clone was counted between two and nine times. The chain employs TRBV27 and TRBJ1-5; the D is unclear. Between the trimmed V and J ends, which lost 4 bases and 6 bases, there was a span of 10 bases. Germline CDR1 and CDR2: MNHEY and SMNVEV (reference sequence). This CDR3 is 13 amino acids long. DNA of the CDR3: TGTGCCAGCAGTTATTCAGGTAGTCAGCCCCAGCATTTT. This encodes CASSYSGSQPQHF.

This sequence joins TRBV4-1 and TRBJ2-7, with 9 nucleotides matching TRBD2. Germline-derived CDR1 and CDR2 are MGHRA and YSYEKL. V trimming: 2 bases; J trimming: 2 bases; junction bases outside the gene matches: 4. The CDR3 is made up of 15 amino acids. The CDR3 protein is CASSQNSGSTYEQYF. The DNA for the CDR3 is TGCGCCAGCAGCCAAAATAGCGGGAGTACCTACGAGCAGTACTTC.

This clone has a single count. V usage is TRBV7-9 and J usage is TRBJ2-1; TRBD2 aligns across 7 bases. Germline V gives CDR1 SEHNR, CDR2 FQNEAQ (reference sequence). V dropped 6 bases and J dropped 6; count of bases not matched to a gene: 8. CDR3 length: 14 amino acids. The CDR3 loop reads CASSHLAEPNEQFF. Written as DNA, the CDR3 is TGTGCCAGCAGTCACCTAGCGGAACCCAATGAGCAGTTCTTC.

The rearrangement uses TRBV29-1 and TRBJ1-2; the match to TRBD1 covers 9 bases. The germline gives CDR1 SQVTM, CDR2 ANQGSEA. The V gene end was trimmed by 7 bases and the J gene end by 6 bases; junction bases not matched to a gene: 6. This CDR3 comprises 12 residues. CDR3: CSAMTGGNGYTF. Here the CDR3 DNA reads TGCAGCGCAATGACAGGGGGTAATGGCTACACCTTC. The whole variable domain, filled in from reference TRBV29-1 and TRBJ1-2, reads SAVISQKPSRDICQRGTSLTIQCQVDSQVTMMFWYRQQPGQSLTLIATANQGSEATYESGFVIDKFPISRPNLTFSTLTVSNMSPEDSSIYLCSAMTGGNGYTFGSGTRLTVV.

V usage is TRBV18 and J usage is TRBJ2-7, with D possibly TRBD1 on 6 matching bases. V lost 3 bases, J lost 5 bases, and 14 bases lay in between. Germline assignment: CDR1 KGHSH and CDR2 LQKENI. There are 14 residues in the CDR3. The CDR3 coding sequence is TGTGCCAGCTCACCCATTACAGGGAGCCACGAGCAGTACTTC. It yields the protein CASSPITGSHEQYF.

The chain uses TRBV6-5 and TRBJ1-2, with D possibly TRBD1 on 6 matching bases. Germline CDR1 and CDR2: MNHEY and SVGAGI. The CDR3 is made up of 14 amino acids. V was shortened by 7 bases and J by 4 bases, with 16 bases between the two germline ends. CDR3 in amino acids: CASNIDRSSYGYTF. As DNA, the CDR3 is TGTGCCAGCAACATAGACAGGTCCTCCTATGGCTACACCTTC.

The rearrangement uses TRBV10-3 and TRBJ2-7; 8 nucleotides agree with TRBD2. CDR1 is ENHRY and CDR2 is SYGVKD in the germline V gene. Germline trimming cut 11 bases from V and 6 bases from J; bases unmatched to any gene: 15. The CDR3 has 14 amino acids. The CDR3 sequence: CAATGGASSVEQYF. The CDR3 bases are TGTGCCGCAACGGGGGGGGCTTCCTCCGTCGAGCAGTACTTC.

The V and J genes are TRBV28 and TRBJ1-6; D gene ambiguous. CDR1 and CDR2 from the germline V gene are MDHEN and SYDVKM. V was pared by 9 bases and J by 9 bases, with 18 bases between. This CDR3 spans 14 amino acids. CDR3 nucleotides: TGTGCCAGTAGTGGGTCAGCGATCACTTCACCCCTCCACTTT. Encoded protein: CASSGSAITSPLHF.

The V gene is TRBV9, the J gene TRBJ2-3, with TRBD1 as a possible D gene (6 bases). The V and J ends lost 4 bases and 8 bases respectively, with 23 bases between them. CDR1 is SGDLS and CDR2 is YYNGEE in the germline V gene. The CDR3 length is 16 residues. The CDR3 loop is CASSPHSAQTGSTQYF. DNA for the CDR3: TGTGCCAGCAGCCCCCATTCGGCCCAAACAGGGTCTACGCAGTATTTT.

In its sample, this clone was seen once. CDR3 protein: CASSLTKQGVPEAFF. The CDR3 coding sequence is TGTGCCAGCAGCTTGACGAAACAGGGTGTCCCTGAAGCTTTCTTT. V is TRBV5-4 and J is TRBJ1-1, with a weak D call TRBD1 (6 bases). Per germline, CDR1 SGHNT and CDR2 YYREEE (reference sequence). V was trimmed by 1 base and J by 6 bases, leaving 16 bases between them. This CDR3 is 15 amino acids long.

This rearrangement joins TRBV7-8 to TRBJ2-2, with D unresolved. V was cut by 5 bases and J by 0 bases, with 10 bases left in between. The CDR3 runs 15 residues. Germline assignment: CDR1 SGHVS and CDR2 FQNEAQ. CDR3 protein: CASSRPQANTGELFF. The CDR3 DNA is TGTGCCAGCAGCCGACCCCAGGCGAACACCGGGGAGCTGTTTTTT.

The gene calls are TRBV5-1 and TRBJ1-3; 7 nucleotides match TRBD1. Losses at the gene ends were 3 bases for V and 3 bases for J; bases not matched to a gene: 9. Germline values: CDR1 SGHRS, CDR2 YFSETQ. This CDR3 has 16 residues. CDR3 sequence: CASSSFGTADGNTIYF. CDR3 nucleotides: TGCGCCAGCAGCTCATTCGGGACAGCTGATGGAAACACCATATATTTT.

The chain links TRBV7-2 to TRBJ2-3, with 11 positions matching TRBD2. This CDR3 has 16 amino acids. V lost 6 bases to trimming and J lost 6 bases; unmatched junction nucleotides: 11. Per the germline V gene, CDR1 is SGHTA and CDR2 is FQGNSA. CDR3 bases: TGTGCCAGCAGACCCCCTTTTAGCGGGAGGGCTGATACGCAGTATTTT. This translates into CASRPPFSGRADTQYF.

The chain uses TRBV21-1 and TRBJ1-2; TRBD1, the table's D call, was not compared with the DNA. TRBV21-1 is annotated as a pseudogene. This CDR3 spans 18 amino acids. CDR3 nucleotides: TGTGCCAGCAGCAAATACCTCACCTCCCGGGACAGGGGCTATGGCTACACCTTC. Translating it yields CASSKYLTSRDRGYGYTF.